This is a list of T cell receptor beta chains from one sample in a study of blood T cell repertoires in COVID-19. Assay: immunoSEQ multiplex PCR; the TCRdb copy retains only in-frame clones and omits some. Here the sample spans under 300,000 clones, more than 70% being singletons. Sample: peripheral blood. Receptor source: a woman aged 40 to 50 who had recovered from COVID-19. Both conserved end residues are part of each CDR3. Fields, in order: J gene, V gene, D gene, clone size, CDR3 protein, CDR3 DNA. D genes are given only for firm matches. Only some rows state a clone size, as once, few, many or a class for expanded clones.

J gene: TRBJ1-5
V gene: TRBV7-8
D gene: TRBD1
clone size: -
CDR3 protein: CASSPGQGQPQHF
CDR3 DNA: TGTGCCAGCAGCCCCGGACAGGGCCAGCCCCAGCATTTT

J gene: TRBJ1-5
V gene: TRBV4-2
D gene: TRBD1
clone size: -
CDR3 protein: CASSQVGGQGGSSNQPQHF
CDR3 DNA: TGTGCCAGCAGCCAAGTGGGGGGACAGGGCGGGAGCAGCAATCAGCCCCAGCATTTT

J gene: TRBJ1-1
V gene: TRBV19
D gene: TRBD1
clone size: -
CDR3 protein: CASSPTGGLTEAFF
CDR3 DNA: TGTGCCAGTAGTCCGACAGGGGGCCTTACTGAAGCTTTCTTT

J gene: TRBJ2-1
V gene: TRBV19
D gene: TRBD2
clone size: -
CDR3 protein: CASSPLAERRFEQFF
CDR3 DNA: TGTGCCAGTAGCCCCCTAGCGGAGAGGAGGTTTGAGCAGTTCTTC

J gene: TRBJ2-7
V gene: TRBV3-1/TRBV3-2
D gene: -
clone size: -
CDR3 protein: CASSQDIAFIEQYF
CDR3 DNA: TGTGCCAGCAGCCAAGATATTGCGTTTATCGAGCAGTACTTC

J gene: TRBJ2-1
V gene: TRBV5-4
D gene: -
clone size: -
CDR3 protein: CASKGGGGSPPSSYNEQFF
CDR3 DNA: TGTGCCAGCAAGGGGGGCGGCGGGAGCCCACCTAGCTCCTACAATGAGCAGTTCTTC

J gene: TRBJ2-5
V gene: TRBV29-1
D gene: TRBD1
clone size: -
CDR3 protein: CSVENRDRGQGRGETQYF
CDR3 DNA: TGCAGCGTCGAAAACCGGGACAGGGGTCAAGGTCGAGGGGAGACCCAGTACTTC

J gene: TRBJ1-5
V gene: TRBV2
D gene: TRBD1
clone size: -
CDR3 protein: CASSEAPKVQGVGSNQPQHF
CDR3 DNA: TGTGCCAGCAGTGAAGCCCCTAAAGTACAGGGGGTAGGCAGCAATCAGCCCCAGCATTTT

J gene: TRBJ2-2
V gene: TRBV19
D gene: -
clone size: -
CDR3 protein: CASRITGTGELFF
CDR3 DNA: TGTGCCAGTAGAATCACAGGGACCGGGGAGCTGTTTTTT

J gene: TRBJ1-2
V gene: TRBV18
D gene: TRBD1
clone size: -
CDR3 protein: CASSPTWRGQDGYTF
CDR3 DNA: TGTGCCAGCTCACCGACCTGGAGGGGGCAGGATGGCTACACCTTC

J gene: TRBJ1-2
V gene: TRBV28
D gene: -
clone size: -
CDR3 protein: CASSFWTTEDGYTF
CDR3 DNA: TGTGCCAGCAGTTTCTGGACTACCGAGGACGGCTACACCTTC

J gene: TRBJ2-5
V gene: TRBV5-4
D gene: TRBD2
clone size: -
CDR3 protein: CASSLGTSGGKVETQYF
CDR3 DNA: TGTGCCAGCAGCTTGGGGACTAGCGGGGGAAAGGTAGAGACCCAGTACTTC

J gene: TRBJ2-1
V gene: TRBV3-1/TRBV3-2
D gene: -
clone size: once
CDR3 protein: CASSQGPSQGFTSDEQFF
CDR3 DNA: TGTGCCAGCAGCCAAGGACCGTCACAGGGATTTACGTCGGATGAGCAGTTCTTC

J gene: TRBJ1-2
V gene: TRBV6-6
D gene: TRBD1
clone size: -
CDR3 protein: CASSNPQGADYGYTF
CDR3 DNA: TGTGCCAGCAGTAACCCTCAGGGGGCTGACTATGGCTACACCTTC

J gene: TRBJ2-3
V gene: TRBV7-2
D gene: -
clone size: -
CDR3 protein: CASRLTGASTDTQYF
CDR3 DNA: TGTGCCAGCAGACTCACTGGAGCTAGCACAGATACGCAGTATTTT

J gene: TRBJ2-3
V gene: TRBV19
D gene: TRBD2
clone size: once
CDR3 protein: CASSPLLRGETDTQYF
CDR3 DNA: TGTGCCAGTAGTCCCCTTTTGCGGGGGGAGACAGATACGCAGTATTTT

J gene: TRBJ2-7
V gene: TRBV11-3
D gene: TRBD2
clone size: -
CDR3 protein: CASSLLMREVHEQYF
CDR3 DNA: TGTGCCAGCAGCTTACTGATGCGGGAGGTCCACGAGCAGTACTTC

J gene: TRBJ2-3
V gene: TRBV5-4
D gene: TRBD2
clone size: -
CDR3 protein: CASSSPSSGRATDTQYF
CDR3 DNA: TGTGCCAGCAGCTCCCCCTCTAGCGGGAGGGCGACAGATACGCAGTATTTT

J gene: TRBJ1-4
V gene: TRBV12-3/TRBV12-4
D gene: -
clone size: -
CDR3 protein: CASSFPSVEKLFF
CDR3 DNA: TGTGCCAGCAGCTTTCCGTCGGTCGAAAAACTGTTTTTT

J gene: TRBJ2-5
V gene: TRBV4-2
D gene: -
clone size: -
CDR3 protein: CASSQNTRQETQYF
CDR3 DNA: TGTGCCAGCAGCCAAAATACTAGGCAAGAGACCCAGTACTTC

J gene: TRBJ1-5
V gene: TRBV12-3/TRBV12-4
D gene: -
clone size: once
CDR3 protein: CASSLRGNQPQHF
CDR3 DNA: TGTGCCAGCAGCTTGCGGGGGAATCAGCCCCAGCATTTT

J gene: TRBJ2-1
V gene: TRBV13
D gene: -
clone size: -
CDR3 protein: CASSLEGAEQFF
CDR3 DNA: TGTGCCAGCAGCTTAGAAGGGGCTGAGCAGTTCTTC

J gene: TRBJ1-2
V gene: TRBV10-2
D gene: TRBD1
clone size: -
CDR3 protein: CASSAGGLVYGYTF
CDR3 DNA: TGCGCCAGCAGTGCAGGGGGCCTAGTCTATGGCTACACCTTC

J gene: TRBJ2-1
V gene: TRBV5-1
D gene: -
clone size: -
CDR3 protein: CASSSTGNSYNEQFF
CDR3 DNA: TGCGCCAGCAGCTCAACAGGGAACTCCTACAATGAGCAGTTCTTC

J gene: TRBJ2-3
V gene: TRBV11-3
D gene: TRBD2
clone size: few
CDR3 protein: CASSPGTSGRTDTQYF
CDR3 DNA: TGTGCCAGCAGCCCAGGGACTAGCGGGAGAACAGATACGCAGTATTTT

J gene: TRBJ1-5
V gene: TRBV6-5
D gene: -
clone size: once
CDR3 protein: CASRLDSNQPQHF
CDR3 DNA: TGTGCCAGCAGACTCGATAGCAATCAGCCCCAGCATTTT

J gene: TRBJ2-3
V gene: TRBV4-3
D gene: TRBD2
clone size: -
CDR3 protein: CASAETGGFTDTQYF
CDR3 DNA: TGCGCCAGCGCCGAGACGGGGGGTTTCACAGATACGCAGTATTTT

J gene: TRBJ2-7
V gene: TRBV5-5
D gene: -
clone size: -
CDR3 protein: CASSPGQSVSYEQYF
CDR3 DNA: TGTGCCAGCAGCCCGGGACAATCCGTCTCCTACGAGCAGTACTTC

J gene: TRBJ2-7
V gene: TRBV6-5
D gene: TRBD1
clone size: -
CDR3 protein: CASSLGQGAYEQYF
CDR3 DNA: TGTGCCAGCTCTTTGGGACAGGGGGCCTACGAGCAGTACTTC

J gene: TRBJ2-5
V gene: TRBV4-1
D gene: -
clone size: -
CDR3 protein: CASSQGYGKVETQYF
CDR3 DNA: TGCGCCAGCAGCCAAGGTTACGGGAAGGTGGAGACCCAGTACTTC

J gene: TRBJ1-3
V gene: TRBV9
D gene: TRBD1
clone size: -
CDR3 protein: CASSLAGGGNTIYF
CDR3 DNA: TGTGCCAGCAGCCTTGCAGGGGGCGGAAACACCATATATTTT

J gene: TRBJ2-3
V gene: TRBV11-3
D gene: -
clone size: -
CDR3 protein: CASSPPSPRDGTQYF
CDR3 DNA: TGTGCCAGCAGCCCCCCTTCCCCTCGAGATGGTACGCAGTATTTT

J gene: TRBJ1-3
V gene: TRBV12-5
D gene: TRBD1
clone size: -
CDR3 protein: CASGLGQGGNTIYF
CDR3 DNA: TGTGCTAGTGGTCTGGGACAGGGAGGAAACACCATATATTTT

J gene: TRBJ2-2
V gene: TRBV4-3
D gene: -
clone size: -
CDR3 protein: CASSQGVGQLTGELFF
CDR3 DNA: TGCGCCAGCAGCCAAGGGGTCGGACAGTTAACCGGGGAGCTGTTTTTT

J gene: TRBJ1-3
V gene: TRBV28
D gene: TRBD1
clone size: -
CDR3 protein: CASSLYPGQGAGNTIYF
CDR3 DNA: TGTGCCAGCAGTTTATACCCCGGACAGGGGGCTGGAAACACCATATATTTT

J gene: TRBJ2-5
V gene: TRBV6-5
D gene: TRBD1
clone size: -
CDR3 protein: CASMTDRGRATQYF
CDR3 DNA: TGTGCCAGCATGACGGACAGGGGAAGGGCGACCCAGTACTTC

J gene: TRBJ1-4
V gene: TRBV30
D gene: TRBD1
clone size: -
CDR3 protein: CAWSLGTGWEKLFF
CDR3 DNA: TGTGCCTGGAGTTTAGGGACAGGATGGGAAAAACTGTTTTTT

J gene: TRBJ1-5
V gene: TRBV6-2/TRBV6-3
D gene: -
clone size: -
CDR3 protein: CASSPTGPFNQPQHF
CDR3 DNA: TGTGCCAGCAGTCCAACAGGGCCCTTCAATCAGCCCCAGCATTTT

J gene: TRBJ2-1
V gene: TRBV6-5
D gene: TRBD2
clone size: -
CDR3 protein: CASSRGLASYNEQFF
CDR3 DNA: TGTGCCAGCAGTCGGGGACTAGCGTCCTACAATGAGCAGTTCTTC

J gene: TRBJ2-7
V gene: TRBV4-1
D gene: -
clone size: once
CDR3 protein: CASSQDFGTEQYF
CDR3 DNA: TGCGCCAGCAGCCAAGATTTTGGGACAGAGCAGTACTTC

J gene: TRBJ2-3
V gene: TRBV7-2
D gene: TRBD2
clone size: -
CDR3 protein: CASSPELAGGADTQYF
CDR3 DNA: TGTGCCAGCAGCCCGGAGCTAGCGGGAGGGGCAGATACGCAGTATTTT

J gene: TRBJ2-5
V gene: TRBV12-3/TRBV12-4
D gene: TRBD1
clone size: -
CDR3 protein: CASRNRGRETQYF
CDR3 DNA: TGTGCCAGCAGGAACAGGGGGCGAGAGACCCAGTACTTC

J gene: TRBJ2-3
V gene: TRBV9
D gene: -
clone size: -
CDR3 protein: CASSVTTSTDTQYF
CDR3 DNA: TGTGCCAGCAGCGTAACTACTAGCACAGATACGCAGTATTTT

J gene: TRBJ2-7
V gene: TRBV2
D gene: TRBD2
clone size: -
CDR3 protein: CASSEGLAQLQSYEQYF
CDR3 DNA: TGTGCCAGCAGTGAGGGACTAGCGCAACTTCAATCCTACGAGCAGTACTTC

J gene: TRBJ1-2
V gene: TRBV18
D gene: -
clone size: -
CDR3 protein: CASSPPQGGDYGYTF
CDR3 DNA: TGTGCCAGCTCACCACCCCAGGGTGGAGACTATGGCTACACCTTC

J gene: TRBJ2-1
V gene: TRBV29-1
D gene: TRBD2
clone size: -
CDR3 protein: CSARTSSNEQFF
CDR3 DNA: TGCAGCGCCCGGACTAGCTCGAATGAGCAGTTCTTC

J gene: TRBJ1-4
V gene: TRBV7-2
D gene: -
clone size: -
CDR3 protein: CASSLQAGAGEKLFF
CDR3 DNA: TGTGCCAGCAGCTTACAGGCAGGGGCGGGTGAAAAACTGTTTTTT

J gene: TRBJ2-7
V gene: TRBV18
D gene: -
clone size: -
CDR3 protein: CASSQDSSYEQYF
CDR3 DNA: TGTGCCAGCTCTCAGGACAGTTCCTACGAGCAGTACTTC

J gene: TRBJ1-2
V gene: TRBV30
D gene: -
clone size: -
CDR3 protein: CAWSVRDNYGYTF
CDR3 DNA: TGTGCCTGGAGTGTACGGGATAACTATGGCTACACCTTC

J gene: TRBJ1-2
V gene: TRBV28
D gene: -
clone size: once
CDR3 protein: CASSSGPGTGSFYYGYTF
CDR3 DNA: TGTGCCAGCAGTTCGGGCCCCGGTACAGGGAGTTTTTACTATGGCTACACCTTC

J gene: TRBJ1-1
V gene: TRBV6-6
D gene: -
clone size: few
CDR3 protein: CASSYSNGAGTEAFF
CDR3 DNA: TGTGCCAGCAGTTACTCGAATGGGGCTGGCACTGAAGCTTTCTTT

J gene: TRBJ1-2
V gene: TRBV21-1
D gene: -
clone size: -
CDR3 protein: CASSNGTGSHYGYTF
CDR3 DNA: TGTGCCAGCAGCAATGGGACAGGGTCTCACTATGGCTACACCTTC

J gene: TRBJ1-2
V gene: TRBV24-1
D gene: TRBD1
clone size: -
CDR3 protein: CATSDSRWAGGEGNYGYTF
CDR3 DNA: TGTGCCACCAGTGATTCGAGGTGGGCAGGGGGCGAAGGTAACTATGGCTACACCTTC

J gene: TRBJ1-2
V gene: TRBV7-8
D gene: TRBD1
clone size: -
CDR3 protein: CASSVQGIGGYTF
CDR3 DNA: TGTGCCAGCAGCGTACAGGGGATAGGTGGCTACACCTTC

J gene: TRBJ1-2
V gene: TRBV19
D gene: -
clone size: -
CDR3 protein: CASSGDTGWFYGYTF
CDR3 DNA: TGTGCCAGTAGTGGGGACACAGGGTGGTTCTATGGCTACACCTTC

J gene: TRBJ2-1
V gene: TRBV7-2
D gene: TRBD2
clone size: -
CDR3 protein: CASSRLADYNEQFF
CDR3 DNA: TGTGCCAGCAGTCGGCTAGCGGATTACAATGAGCAGTTCTTC

J gene: TRBJ2-5
V gene: TRBV5-1
D gene: -
clone size: once
CDR3 protein: CASSLEARRLQETQYF
CDR3 DNA: TGCGCCAGCAGCTTGGAGGCCAGGAGGCTCCAAGAGACCCAGTACTTC

J gene: TRBJ2-7
V gene: TRBV6-5
D gene: TRBD1
clone size: -
CDR3 protein: CASRQGLEQYF
CDR3 DNA: TGTGCCAGCCGACAGGGCCTCGAGCAGTACTTC

J gene: TRBJ2-7
V gene: TRBV28
D gene: -
clone size: -
CDR3 protein: CASSLTIPIPYEQYF
CDR3 DNA: TGTGCCAGCAGTCTTACTATCCCTATTCCCTACGAGCAGTACTTC